This is a list of T cell receptor beta chains from one sample in a study of cytomegalovirus exposure and HLA in healthy donors. Libraries were prepared by immunoSEQ multiplex PCR; TCRdb keeps only in-frame clonotypes and omits some of them. The sample has 150,000 to 180,000 clones, about 86% seen once. Sequencing was done on a sample of PBMCs. The receptors were gathered from a human donor in good health. The CDR3 runs from the conserved cysteine through the conserved F or W. D genes are given only for firm matches.

D: NA
J: TRBJ2-7
V: TRBV6-6
CDR3: CASSPRALAPTYEQYF

D: NA
J: TRBJ1-5
V: TRBV19
CDR3: CASSVLREPNQPQHF

D: NA
J: TRBJ1-1
V: TRBV18
CDR3: CASSPNQGFNTEAFF

D: TRBD2
J: TRBJ2-1
V: TRBV30
CDR3: CAWRTSGSSRWRSYNEQFF

D: TRBD1
J: TRBJ2-7
V: TRBV7-3
CDR3: CASSRQGAVEQYF

D: TRBD1
J: TRBJ2-2
V: TRBV10-1
CDR3: CASSSTGGSGELFF

D: TRBD1
J: TRBJ1-2
V: TRBV5-1
CDR3: CASSFGQGVYGYTF

D: NA
J: TRBJ2-7
V: TRBV28
CDR3: CASSRRGYEQYF

D: TRBD2
J: TRBJ2-1
V: TRBV10-1
CDR3: CASSETSGIPYNEQFF

D: TRBD1
J: TRBJ1-1
V: TRBV29-1
CDR3: CSTRQGDTEAFF

D: TRBD2
J: TRBJ2-1
V: TRBV5-6
CDR3: CASSFGTSGSYNEQFF

D: NA
J: TRBJ2-6
V: TRBV7-7
CDR3: CASSPRTHRETGANVLTF

D: NA
J: TRBJ1-2
V: TRBV6-1
CDR3: CASSVEPTGNYGYTF

D: TRBD2
J: TRBJ2-7
V: TRBV6-6
CDR3: CASSPTSGSYEQYF

D: NA
J: TRBJ1-2
V: TRBV7-2
CDR3: CASSLGIANYGYTF

D: NA
J: TRBJ1-2
V: TRBV20-1
CDR3: CGAEAYYGYTF

D: TRBD1
J: TRBJ1-2
V: TRBV23-1
CDR3: CASSKYLTGQGVDGYTF

D: NA
J: TRBJ2-1
V: TRBV15
CDR3: CATSGRFTQFRGNEQFF